The 18 T cell receptor beta chains given below trace back to one sample, sequenced in a study of CD8 T cells in Susac syndrome. The RNA, 0.5 to 1 ug, was put through reverse transcription using random hexamers. In TCRdb, the immunoSEQ multiplex PCR reads were re-called with MiXCR into one record per CDR3 protein. Seen here are about 60,000 distinct CDR3 sequences, approximately 92% observed once, and the top ten hold 0.15% to 0.25%. The material sequenced was CD8+ T cells from PBMCs. These receptors were taken from a human donor in good health.

The rearrangement links TRBV4-1 to TRBJ2-3; possible D gene TRBD1, 6 bases. Germline V gene data show CDR1 as MGHRA and CDR2 as YSYEKL. With 0 bases removed from V and 5 bases from J, the gap between germline ends came to 15 bases. The CDR3 contains 16 residues. The CDR3 loop reads CASSQDGDTLGDTQYF. CDR3 coding DNA: TGCGCCAGCAGCCAAGATGGGGACACCTTGGGAGATACGCAGTATTTT.

CDR3 nucleotides: TGTGCCAGTAGTGTACGCTGGGGCACCGGGGAGCTGTTTTTT. It is translated as CASSVRWGTGELFF. The V and J genes are TRBV19 and TRBJ2-2; D remains ambiguous. The CDR3 runs to 14 residues. Germline V lookup: CDR1 LNHDA, CDR2 SQIVND (reference sequence). Between the trimmed V and J ends, which lost 5 bases and 4 bases, there was a span of 11 bases.

The chain links TRBV10-3 to TRBJ1-2; tentative D call: TRBD1 (5 bases). CDR1 and CDR2 from the germline V gene are ENHRY and SYGVKD. Trimming took 6 bases from V and 5 from J, leaving 28 bases between them. The CDR3 sequence is 18 residues long. The CDR3 region has the DNA TGTGCCATCAGCGGGGGAGGAAAGGAGGGAATCCGATTATATGGCTACACCTTC. Protein: CAISGGGKEGIRLYGYTF.

J is TRBJ2-1 and V is TRBV6-4; 8 nucleotides agree with TRBD2. Germline V lookup: CDR1 MRHNA, CDR2 SNTAGT. V lost 4 bases and J lost 5; bases outside the gene matches: 10. The CDR3 runs to 16 residues. The CDR3 DNA reads as TGTGCCAGCAGTGGAGTCGCGGGGGGAGAGGACAATGAGCAGTTCTTC. It encodes CASSGVAGGEDNEQFF.

The CDR3 DNA reads TGTGCCAGCAGTTACCCCCCAGCTACGAACTATGGCTACACCTTC. It translates to CASSYPPATNYGYTF. The chain carries TRBV6-2 or TRBV6-3 and TRBJ1-2; unclear D gene. Trimming stripped 2 bases from V and 2 bases from J, with 12 bases between. Looked up from germline, CDR1 is MNHEY and CDR2 is SVGEGT. The CDR3 spans 15 residues.

V gene TRBV10-3 combines with J gene TRBJ2-2; 8 nucleotides agree with TRBD2. There are 14 residues in the CDR3. Germline CDR1 ENHRY, CDR2 SYGVKD. Losses at the gene ends were 7 bases for V and 5 bases for J; bases not matched to a gene: 6. In DNA, the CDR3 is TGTGCCATCACCCCGGGGGGGGGTACCGGGGAGCTGTTTTTT. Protein product: CAITPGGGTGELFF.

The chain couples TRBV6-5 to TRBJ2-4; a possible D gene is TRBD1 (6 bases). The V and J ends lost 5 bases and 6 bases respectively, with 14 bases between them. Per the germline V gene, CDR1 is MNHEY and CDR2 is SVGAGI. There are 14 residues in the CDR3. This CDR3 reads CASSPGQGLNIQYF. The CDR3, as DNA: TGTGCCAGCAGTCCGGGACAAGGACTAAACATTCAGTACTTC.

The CDR3 nucleotides read TGTGCCAGCAGCTTAGTGACAAGCGGGGGGGCCTTCACCGGGGAGCTGTTTTTT. It translates to CASSLVTSGGAFTGELFF. The chain links TRBV11-2 to TRBJ2-2, with 10 bases matching TRBD2. Per germline, CDR1 SGHAT and CDR2 FQNNGV. With 1 base clipped from V and 4 bases from J, the junction kept 9 bases outside the gene matches. The CDR3 extends over 18 amino acids.

This chain connects TRBV6-2 or TRBV6-3 to TRBJ2-7, with 10 positions matching TRBD1. The CDR3 sequence is 16 residues long. CDR1 and CDR2 from the germline V gene are MNHEY and SVGEGT. V dropped 0 bases and J dropped 4; count of bases not matched to a gene: 6. CDR3 region: CASSYSRDRGGYEQYF. CDR3 bases: TGTGCCAGCAGTTACTCCCGGGACAGGGGTGGATACGAGCAGTACTTC.

The chain has TRBV13 and TRBJ2-5; D might be TRBD2 (5 bases). The CDR3 sequence is 15 residues long. V gave up 1 base and J gave up 6 bases, with 15 bases separating them. Looked up from germline, CDR1 is PRHDT and CDR2 is FYEKMQ (reference sequence). DNA for the CDR3: TGTGCCAGCAGCTTAGTTGAGGGCCCAGGCAAGACCCAGTACTTC. This encodes CASSLVEGPGKTQYF.

This clonotype was seen once. V and J are TRBV2 and TRBJ1-2, with D possibly being TRBD1 (6 bases). V was trimmed by 3 bases and J by 2 bases, leaving 16 bases between them. The CDR3 loop spans 16 amino acids. Germline V gene data show CDR1 as SNHLY and CDR2 as FYNNEI. The CDR3 region is CASSEVRDTNNYGYTF. CDR3 nucleotides: TGTGCCAGCAGTGAGGTTCGGGACACGAACAACTATGGCTACACCTTC.

The chain employs TRBV7-9 and TRBJ1-1; D gene ambiguous. The V and J ends lost 2 bases and 3 bases respectively, with 10 bases between them. Germline CDR1 reads SEHNR; CDR2 reads FQNEAQ (reference sequence). There are 14 residues in the CDR3. The CDR3 here is CASSLLGEDTEAFF. The CDR3 DNA follows: TGTGCCAGCAGCTTACTCGGGGAGGACACTGAAGCTTTCTTT.

The chain employs TRBV6-1 and TRBJ1-6; tentative D call: TRBD1 (6 bases). The CDR3 sequence is 14 residues long. Trimming took off 5 bases at V and 10 bases at J, with 15 bases between the two ends. The germline gives CDR1 MNHNS, CDR2 SASEGT. In nucleotides, the CDR3 is TGTGCCAGCAGTCTCGGACAGTCCCAATCACCCCTCCACTTT. Its protein is CASSLGQSQSPLHF.

The chain uses TRBV6-5 and TRBJ1-2; D is perhaps TRBD1 (5 bases). V shed 2 bases and J shed 0 bases, with 10 bases lying between them. CDR3 size: 15 residues. In germline, CDR1 is MNHEY, CDR2 SVGAGI. The CDR3 nucleotides are TGTGCCAGCAGTTACCGACAGTCGGCTAACTATGGCTACACCTTC. Translating gives CASSYRQSANYGYTF.

The gene calls are TRBV3-1 and TRBJ2-7, with D unresolved. Germline CDR1 and CDR2: LGHDT and YNNKEL (reference sequence). The CDR3 is made up of 14 amino acids. The V and J ends lost 0 bases and 1 base respectively, with 7 bases between them. The CDR3 DNA follows: TGTGCCAGCAGCCAAGACTTCCTATCCTACGAGCAGTACTTC. Translation: CASSQDFLSYEQYF.

This sequence joins TRBV29-1 and TRBJ2-3; 7 bases are shared with TRBD1. V shed 6 bases, J shed 1 base, and the junction held 7 bases outside the gene matches. CDR1 and CDR2 from the germline V gene are SQVTM and ANQGSEA. The CDR3 has 14 amino acids. CDR3 DNA sequence: TGCAGCGTCGGGACAGTAATGGGCACAGATACGCAGTATTTT. Translating it yields CSVGTVMGTDTQYF.

The CDR3 is CASSQGEEGPRAQYF. CDR3 DNA sequence: TGTGCCAGCAGCCAAGGGGAGGAGGGCCCGAGGGCCCAGTACTTC. The chain has TRBV4-2 and TRBJ2-5; tentatively, D is TRBD2 (6 bases). CDR1 and CDR2 (germline): LGHNA, YNFKEQ. Deletions cut 1 base from V and 9 bases from J, with 18 bases between. The CDR3 has 15 residues.

This chain joins TRBV5-8 and TRBJ1-5, with D unclear. In germline, CDR1 is SGHTS, CDR2 YDEGEE. The CDR3 is made up of 14 amino acids. V was shortened by 1 base and J by 1 base, with 6 bases between the two germline ends. Written as DNA, the CDR3 is TGTGCCAGCAGCTTGTTGGGAAGCAATCAGCCCCAGCATTTT. It yields the protein CASSLLGSNQPQHF.